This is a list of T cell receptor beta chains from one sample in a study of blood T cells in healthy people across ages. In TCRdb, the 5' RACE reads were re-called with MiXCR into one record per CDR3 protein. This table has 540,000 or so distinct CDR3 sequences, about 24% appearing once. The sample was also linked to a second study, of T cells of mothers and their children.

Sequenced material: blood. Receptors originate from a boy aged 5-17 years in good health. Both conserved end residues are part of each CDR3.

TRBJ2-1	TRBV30	CAGRNRDRAYNEQFF
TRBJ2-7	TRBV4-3	CASSQDRDRAYEQYF
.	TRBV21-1	CASSKSPGQRFYEQYF
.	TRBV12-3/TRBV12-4	CASSLGSGSEQFF
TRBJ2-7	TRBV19	CASSVRDTPYEQYF
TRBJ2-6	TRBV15	CATSRAGFTEANVLTF
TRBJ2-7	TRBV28	CASTEKGALDSYEQYF
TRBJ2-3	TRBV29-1	CSVEVSTDTQYF
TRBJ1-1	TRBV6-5	CASSNERMNTEAFF
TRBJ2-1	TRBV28	CATRGPLLSYNEQFF
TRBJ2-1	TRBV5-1	CASSYYSTSESFNEQFF
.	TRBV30	CAWRGIAGNRGKWSYEQYF
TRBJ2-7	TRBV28	CASSSAAGLAGGLYEQYF
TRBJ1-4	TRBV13	CASSPWGQGNEKLFF
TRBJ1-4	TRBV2	CASMPKIATNEKLFF
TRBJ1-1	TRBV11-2	CASSLMMGNTEAFF
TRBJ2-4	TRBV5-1	CASSLYYRSNAKNIQYF
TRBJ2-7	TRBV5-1	CASSPPKDRDYEQYF
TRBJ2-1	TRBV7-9	CASSSQEASYNEQFF
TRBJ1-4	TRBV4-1	CASSQSSGFDEKLFF
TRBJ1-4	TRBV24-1	CATSEKLFF
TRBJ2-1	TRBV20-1	CSARNLRESGNEQFF
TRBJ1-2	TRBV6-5	CAHGGAINYGYTF
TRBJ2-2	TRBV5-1	CASTLTGQANTGELFF
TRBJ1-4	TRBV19	CASSGFTTTNEKLFF
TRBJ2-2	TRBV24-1	CATSDITGNTGELFF
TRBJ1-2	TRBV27	CASSLYAADGYTF
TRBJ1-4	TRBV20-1	CSARALTGTNEKLFF
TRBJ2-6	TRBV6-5	CASSYPPYEGAGANVLTF
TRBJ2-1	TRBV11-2	CASSGTSGRDNEQFF
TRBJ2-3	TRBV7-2	CASSGGGWDTQYF
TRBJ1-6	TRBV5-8	CASRPGQFTMNSPLHF
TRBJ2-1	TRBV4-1	CASSQETSGSTYNEQFF